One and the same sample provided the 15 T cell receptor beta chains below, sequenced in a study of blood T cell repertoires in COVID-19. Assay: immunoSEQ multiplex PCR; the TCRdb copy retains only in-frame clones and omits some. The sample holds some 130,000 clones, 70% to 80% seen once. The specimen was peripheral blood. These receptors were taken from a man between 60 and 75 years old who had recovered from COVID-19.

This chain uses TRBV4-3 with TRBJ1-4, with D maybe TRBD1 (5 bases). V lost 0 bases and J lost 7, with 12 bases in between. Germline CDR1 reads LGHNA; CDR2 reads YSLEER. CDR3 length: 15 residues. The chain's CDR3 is CASSQEGGRAEKLFF. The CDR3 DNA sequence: TGCGCCAGCAGCCAAGAGGGGGGGAGAGCTGAAAAACTGTTTTTT.

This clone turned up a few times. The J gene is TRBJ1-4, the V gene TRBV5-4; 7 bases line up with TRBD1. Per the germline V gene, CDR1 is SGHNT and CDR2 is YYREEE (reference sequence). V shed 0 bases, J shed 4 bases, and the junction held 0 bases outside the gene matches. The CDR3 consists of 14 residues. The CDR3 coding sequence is TGTGCCAGCAGCTTGGACAGGGGTAATGAAAAACTGTTTTTT. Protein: CASSLDRGNEKLFF.

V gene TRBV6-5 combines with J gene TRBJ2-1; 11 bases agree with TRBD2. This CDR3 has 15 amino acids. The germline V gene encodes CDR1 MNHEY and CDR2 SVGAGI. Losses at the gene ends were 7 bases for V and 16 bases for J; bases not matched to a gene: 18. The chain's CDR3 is CASTPVRASGGPRFF. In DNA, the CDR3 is TGTGCCAGCACTCCCGTACGGGCTAGCGGGGGGCCTCGCTTCTTC.

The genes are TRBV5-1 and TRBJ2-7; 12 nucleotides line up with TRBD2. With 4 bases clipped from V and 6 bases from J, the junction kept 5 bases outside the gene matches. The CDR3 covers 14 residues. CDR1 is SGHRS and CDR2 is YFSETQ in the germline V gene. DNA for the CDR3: TGCGCCAGCAGCCCGACTAGCGGGAGCTTCGAGCAGTACTTC. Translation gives CASSPTSGSFEQYF.

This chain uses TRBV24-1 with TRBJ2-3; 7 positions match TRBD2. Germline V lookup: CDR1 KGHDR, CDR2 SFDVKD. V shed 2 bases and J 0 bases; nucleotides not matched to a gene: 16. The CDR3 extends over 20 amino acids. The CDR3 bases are TGTGCCACCAGTGATTCCCTAACCGCGCCCTCTAGCGGCAGCACAGATACGCAGTATTTT. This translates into CATSDSLTAPSSGSTDTQYF.

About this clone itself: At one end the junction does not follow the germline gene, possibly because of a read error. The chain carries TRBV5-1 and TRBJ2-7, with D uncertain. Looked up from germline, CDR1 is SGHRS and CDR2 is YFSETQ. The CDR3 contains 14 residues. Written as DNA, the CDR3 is TGCGCCAGCAGCTTTGACGGATCCTCCTACGAGCGGTACTTC. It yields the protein CASSFDGSSYERYF.

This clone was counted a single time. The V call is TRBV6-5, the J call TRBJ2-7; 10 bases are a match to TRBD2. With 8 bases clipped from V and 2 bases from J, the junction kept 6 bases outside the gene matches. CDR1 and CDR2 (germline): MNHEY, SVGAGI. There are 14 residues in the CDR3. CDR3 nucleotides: TGTGCCAGCGAGCTTAGCGGGGGGCCCTACGAGCAGTACTTC. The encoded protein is CASELSGGPYEQYF.

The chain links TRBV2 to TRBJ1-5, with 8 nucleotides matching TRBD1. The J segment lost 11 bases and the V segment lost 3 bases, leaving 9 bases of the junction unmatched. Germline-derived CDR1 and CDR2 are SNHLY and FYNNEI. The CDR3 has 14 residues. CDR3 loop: CASSDRTGREAQHF. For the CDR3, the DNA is TGTGCCAGCAGTGACAGGACAGGGCGAGAGGCCCAGCATTTT.

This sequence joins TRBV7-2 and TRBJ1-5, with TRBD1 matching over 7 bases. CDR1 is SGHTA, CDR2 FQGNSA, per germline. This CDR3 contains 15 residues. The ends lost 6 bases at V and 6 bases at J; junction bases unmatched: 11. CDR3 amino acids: CASSPGGQEGQPQHF. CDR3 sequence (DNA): TGTGCCAGCAGTCCAGGGGGGCAGGAGGGTCAGCCCCAGCATTTT.

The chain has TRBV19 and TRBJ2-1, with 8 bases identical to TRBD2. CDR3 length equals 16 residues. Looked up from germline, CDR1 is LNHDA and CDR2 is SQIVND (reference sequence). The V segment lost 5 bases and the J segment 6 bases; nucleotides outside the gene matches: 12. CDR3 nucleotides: TGTGCCAGTAGTGCCCCGGCACGGGGGGGGCGCAATGAGCAGTTCTTC. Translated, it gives CASSAPARGGRNEQFF.

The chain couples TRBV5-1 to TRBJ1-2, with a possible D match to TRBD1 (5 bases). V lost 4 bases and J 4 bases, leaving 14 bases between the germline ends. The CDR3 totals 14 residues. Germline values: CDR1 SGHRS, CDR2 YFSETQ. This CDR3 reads CASSPLDRSYGYTF. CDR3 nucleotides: TGCGCCAGCAGCCCACTCGACAGATCCTATGGCTACACCTTC.

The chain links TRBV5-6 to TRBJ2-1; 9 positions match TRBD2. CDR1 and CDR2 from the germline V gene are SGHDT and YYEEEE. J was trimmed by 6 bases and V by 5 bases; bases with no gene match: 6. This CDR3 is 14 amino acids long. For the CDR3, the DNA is TGTGCCAGCAGTACGGGACTAGCCTCCAATGAGCAGTTCTTC. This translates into CASSTGLASNEQFF.

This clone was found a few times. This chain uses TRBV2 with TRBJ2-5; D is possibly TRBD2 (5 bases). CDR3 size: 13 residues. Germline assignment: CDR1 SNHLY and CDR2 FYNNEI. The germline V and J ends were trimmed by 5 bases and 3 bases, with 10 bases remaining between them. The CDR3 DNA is TGTGCCAGCAGTTTCGCCGGGGAAGAGACCCAGTACTTC. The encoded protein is CASSFAGEETQYF.

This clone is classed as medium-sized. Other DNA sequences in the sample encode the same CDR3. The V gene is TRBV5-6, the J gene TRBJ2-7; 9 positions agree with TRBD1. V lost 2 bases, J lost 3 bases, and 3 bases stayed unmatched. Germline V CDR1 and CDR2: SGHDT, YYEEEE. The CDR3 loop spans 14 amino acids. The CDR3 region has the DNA TGTGCCAGCAGCTTCGGGACAGGGCTCTACGAGCAGTACTTC. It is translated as CASSFGTGLYEQYF. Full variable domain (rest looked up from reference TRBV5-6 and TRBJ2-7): DAGVTQSPTHLIKTRGQQVTLRCSPKSGHDTVSWYQQALGQGPQFIFQYYEEEERQRGNFPDRFSGHQFPNYSSELNVNALLLGDSALYLCASSFGTGLYEQYFGPGTRLTVT.

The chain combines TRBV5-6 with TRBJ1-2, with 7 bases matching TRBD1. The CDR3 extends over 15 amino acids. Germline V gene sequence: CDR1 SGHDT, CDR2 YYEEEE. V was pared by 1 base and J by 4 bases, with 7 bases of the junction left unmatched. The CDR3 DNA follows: TGTGCCAGCAGCTTGTCAGGACAGGACCGCTATGGCTACACCTTC. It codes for CASSLSGQDRYGYTF.